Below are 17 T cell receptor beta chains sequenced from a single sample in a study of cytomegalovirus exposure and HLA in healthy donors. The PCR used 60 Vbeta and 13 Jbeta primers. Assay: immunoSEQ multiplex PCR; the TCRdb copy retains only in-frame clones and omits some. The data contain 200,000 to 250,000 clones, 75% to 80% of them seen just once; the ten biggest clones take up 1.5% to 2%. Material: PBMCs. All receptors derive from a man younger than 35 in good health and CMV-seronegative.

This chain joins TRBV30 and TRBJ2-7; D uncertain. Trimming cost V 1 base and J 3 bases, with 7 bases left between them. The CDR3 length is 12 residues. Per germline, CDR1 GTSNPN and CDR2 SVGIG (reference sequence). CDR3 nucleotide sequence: TGTGCCTGGAGTGAAAACATCTACGAGCAGTACTTC. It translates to CAWSENIYEQYF.

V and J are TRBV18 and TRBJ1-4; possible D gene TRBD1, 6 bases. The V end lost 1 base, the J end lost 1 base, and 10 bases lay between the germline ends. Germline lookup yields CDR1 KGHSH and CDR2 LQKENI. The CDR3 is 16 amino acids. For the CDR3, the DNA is TGTGCCAGCTCACCACGGGACACCCTAACTAATGAAAAACTGTTTTTT. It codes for CASSPRDTLTNEKLFF.

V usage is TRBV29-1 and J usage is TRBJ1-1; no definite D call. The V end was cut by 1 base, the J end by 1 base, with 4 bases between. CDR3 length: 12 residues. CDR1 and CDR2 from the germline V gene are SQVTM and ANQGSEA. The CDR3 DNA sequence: TGCAGCGTTGAAGTAGCGAACACTGAAGCTTTCTTT. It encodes CSVEVANTEAFF.

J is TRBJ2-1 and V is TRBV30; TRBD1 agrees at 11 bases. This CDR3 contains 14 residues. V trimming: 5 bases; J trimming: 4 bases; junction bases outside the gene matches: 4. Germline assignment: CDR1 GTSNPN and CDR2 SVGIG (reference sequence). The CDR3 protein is CAWGDRGYYNEQFF. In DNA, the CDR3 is TGTGCCTGGGGGGACAGGGGGTATTACAATGAGCAGTTCTTC.

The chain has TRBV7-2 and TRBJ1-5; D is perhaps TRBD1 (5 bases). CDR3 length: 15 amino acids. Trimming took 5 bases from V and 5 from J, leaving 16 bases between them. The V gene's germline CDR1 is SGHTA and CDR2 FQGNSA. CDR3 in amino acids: CASSPPGGRDQPQHF. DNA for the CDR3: TGTGCCAGCAGCCCCCCGGGGGGTCGGGATCAGCCCCAGCATTTT.

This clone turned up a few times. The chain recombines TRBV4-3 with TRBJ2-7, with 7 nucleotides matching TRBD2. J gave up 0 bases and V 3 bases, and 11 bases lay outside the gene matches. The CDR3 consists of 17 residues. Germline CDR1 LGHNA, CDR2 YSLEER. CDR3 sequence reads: CASSHGGSGRGSYEQYF. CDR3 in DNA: TGCGCCAGCAGCCATGGGGGGTCGGGGAGGGGCTCCTACGAGCAGTACTTC.

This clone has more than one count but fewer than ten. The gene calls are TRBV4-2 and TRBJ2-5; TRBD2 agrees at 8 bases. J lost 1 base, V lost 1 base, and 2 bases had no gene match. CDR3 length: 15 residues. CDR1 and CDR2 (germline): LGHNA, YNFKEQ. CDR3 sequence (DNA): TGTGCCAGCAGCCAAGGTCGGGGGGGCCAAGAGACCCAGTACTTC. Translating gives CASSQGRGGQETQYF.

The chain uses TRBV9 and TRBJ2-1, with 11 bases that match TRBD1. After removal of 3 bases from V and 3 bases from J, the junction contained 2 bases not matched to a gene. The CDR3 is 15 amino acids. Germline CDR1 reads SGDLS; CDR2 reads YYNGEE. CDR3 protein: CASSAGTGGYNEQFF. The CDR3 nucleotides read TGTGCCAGCAGCGCCGGGACAGGGGGCTACAATGAGCAGTTCTTC.

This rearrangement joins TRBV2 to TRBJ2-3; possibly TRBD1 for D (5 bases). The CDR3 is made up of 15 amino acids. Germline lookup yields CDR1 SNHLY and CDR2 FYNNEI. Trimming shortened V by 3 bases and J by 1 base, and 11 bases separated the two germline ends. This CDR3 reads CASSEFGRGTDTQYF. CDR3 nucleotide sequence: TGTGCCAGCAGTGAGTTCGGCAGGGGCACAGATACGCAGTATTTT.

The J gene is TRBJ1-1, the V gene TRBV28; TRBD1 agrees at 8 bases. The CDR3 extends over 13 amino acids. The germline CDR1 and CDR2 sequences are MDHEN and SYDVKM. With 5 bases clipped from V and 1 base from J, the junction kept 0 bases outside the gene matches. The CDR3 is CASSDRGNTEAFF. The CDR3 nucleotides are TGTGCCAGCAGTGACAGGGGGAACACTGAAGCTTTCTTT.

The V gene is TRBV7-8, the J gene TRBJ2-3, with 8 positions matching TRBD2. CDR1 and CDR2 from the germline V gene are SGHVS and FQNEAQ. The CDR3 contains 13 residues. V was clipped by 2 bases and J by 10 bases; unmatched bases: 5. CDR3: CASSLREGDAQYF. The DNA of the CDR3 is TGTGCCAGCAGCTTACGGGAGGGGGATGCGCAGTATTTT.

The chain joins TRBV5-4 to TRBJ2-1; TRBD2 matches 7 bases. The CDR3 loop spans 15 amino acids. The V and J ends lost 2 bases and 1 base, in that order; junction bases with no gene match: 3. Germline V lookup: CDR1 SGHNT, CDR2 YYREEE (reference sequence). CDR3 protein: CASSFRGGSYNEQFF. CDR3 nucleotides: TGTGCCAGCAGCTTCCGCGGGGGATCCTACAATGAGCAGTTCTTC.

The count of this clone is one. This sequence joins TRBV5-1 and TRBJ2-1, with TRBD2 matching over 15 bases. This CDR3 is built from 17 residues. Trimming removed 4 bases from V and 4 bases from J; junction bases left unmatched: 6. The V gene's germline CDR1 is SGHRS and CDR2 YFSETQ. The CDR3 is CASSPGLAGGGYNEQFF. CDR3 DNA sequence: TGCGCCAGCAGCCCGGGACTAGCGGGGGGCGGGTACAATGAGCAGTTCTTC.

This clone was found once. The CDR3 loop reads CASSRTTGIEQYF. The CDR3 nucleotides read TGTGCCAGCAGTCGGACGACAGGGATCGAGCAGTACTTC. V and J are TRBV28 and TRBJ2-7; 7 nucleotides agree with TRBD1. From germline, CDR1 is MDHEN and CDR2 SYDVKM. Trimming cost V 5 bases and J 6 bases; bases outside gene matches: 7. The length of the CDR3 is 13 residues.

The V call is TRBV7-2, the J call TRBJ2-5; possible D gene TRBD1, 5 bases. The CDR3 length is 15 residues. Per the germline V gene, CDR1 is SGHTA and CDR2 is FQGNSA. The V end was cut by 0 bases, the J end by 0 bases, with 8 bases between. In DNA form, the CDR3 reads TGTGCCAGCAGCTTAGCGACAGAGTACCAAGAGACCCAGTACTTC. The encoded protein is CASSLATEYQETQYF.

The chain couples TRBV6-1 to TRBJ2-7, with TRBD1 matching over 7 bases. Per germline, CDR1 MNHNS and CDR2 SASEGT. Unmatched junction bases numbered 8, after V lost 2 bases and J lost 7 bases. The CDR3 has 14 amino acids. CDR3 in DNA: TGTGCCAGCAGTGAACGGACAGGACCCATTGAGCAGTACTTC. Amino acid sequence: CASSERTGPIEQYF.

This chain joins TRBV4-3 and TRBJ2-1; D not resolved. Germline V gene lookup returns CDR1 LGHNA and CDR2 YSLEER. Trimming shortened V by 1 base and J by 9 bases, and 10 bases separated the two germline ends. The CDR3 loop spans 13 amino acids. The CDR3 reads CASSQGRHGEQFF. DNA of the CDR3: TGCGCCAGCAGCCAAGGCCGCCACGGTGAGCAGTTCTTC.